Listed below are T cell receptor beta chains from one sample, sequenced in a study of blood T cells in healthy people across ages. TCRdb passed the 5' RACE reads through MiXCR, listing each CDR3 protein once. The sample has roughly 570,000 distinct CDR3 sequences; approximately 30% are singletons. The sample comprised blood. Every receptor here comes from a woman aged 65 to 85 in good health. CDR3s include the opening cysteine and the closing phenylalanine or tryptophan. Fields, in order: D gene, clone size, CDR3 length, V gene, J gene, CDR3 DNA, CDR3 protein. D genes are given only for firm matches. Rows may omit the clone size; those that give it use once, few, many or a size class.

D: TRBD1
size: NA
length: 16
V: TRBV6-5
J: TRBJ2-7
DNA: TGTGCCAGCAGTTACTCAAGGACAGGGGGCTCCTACGAGCAGTACTTC
CDR3: CASSYSRTGGSYEQYF

D: NA
size: NA
length: 15
V: TRBV5-1
J: TRBJ1-3
DNA: TGCGCCAGCTCGGACGTCCGGGACGGCGGAAACACCATATATTTT
CDR3: CASSDVRDGGNTIYF

D: NA
size: NA
length: 14
V: TRBV6-5
J: TRBJ1-5
DNA: TGTGCCAGCAGTACAGGACGGAGCCATCAGCCCCAGCATTTT
CDR3: CASSTGRSHQPQHF

D: TRBD1
size: few
length: 17
V: TRBV5-1
J: TRBJ2-1
DNA: TGCGCCAGCAGCCCTACGATACAGGGGAGCTCCTACAATGAGCAGTTCTTC
CDR3: CASSPTIQGSSYNEQFF

D: NA
size: few
length: 14
V: TRBV15
J: TRBJ1-4
DNA: TGTGCCACCAGCAGAATAGGTGGGAATGAAAGACTGTTTTTT
CDR3: CATSRIGGNERLFF

D: NA
size: NA
length: 15
V: TRBV3-1
J: TRBJ2-4
DNA: TGTGCCAGCAGCCTAGGGAGTGTATCCAAAAACATTCAGTACTTC
CDR3: CASSLGSVSKNIQYF

D: NA
size: few
length: 15
V: TRBV6-5
J: TRBJ2-5
DNA: TGTGCCAGCAGTTACCCAGGGGTAGGGCAAGAGACCCAGTACTTC
CDR3: CASSYPGVGQETQYF

D: NA
size: NA
length: 15
V: TRBV7-2
J: TRBJ1-4
DNA: TGTGCCAGCAGCTTAGACCCAGGGACGGGCGAAAAACTGTTTTTT
CDR3: CASSLDPGTGEKLFF

D: NA
size: NA
length: 14
V: TRBV2
J: TRBJ1-4
DNA: TGCGCCAGCAGTGCTACAGGGACTAATGAAAAACTGTTTTTT
CDR3: CASSATGTNEKLFF

D: NA
size: NA
length: 14
V: TRBV19
J: TRBJ1-1
DNA: TGTGCCAGTAGTATATATCAGATGAACACTGAAGCTTTCTTT
CDR3: CASSIYQMNTEAFF

D: NA
size: few
length: 14
V: TRBV2
J: TRBJ1-2
DNA: TGTGCCAGCAACGTCCTTCCCGGGTTTCATGGCTACACCTTC
CDR3: CASNVLPGFHGYTF

D: NA
size: few
length: 15
V: TRBV4-3
J: TRBJ2-5
DNA: TGCGCCAGCAGCCAAGAATGGCCAGACCAAGAGACCCAGTACTTC
CDR3: CASSQEWPDQETQYF

D: NA
size: NA
length: 15
V: TRBV7-9
J: TRBJ1-2
DNA: TGTGCCAGCAGCCAACTCATGCCAGGGGTTACTGGCTACACCTTC
CDR3: CASSQLMPGVTGYTF

D: TRBD2
size: NA
length: 14
V: TRBV13
J: TRBJ2-3
DNA: TGTGCCAGCAGCGCGACTAGCCCTACAGATACGCAGTATTTT
CDR3: CASSATSPTDTQYF

D: NA
size: once
length: 14
V: TRBV7-9
J: TRBJ2-5
DNA: TGTGCCAGCATAGCCCTATCACGAATGGAGACCCAGTACTTC
CDR3: CASIALSRMETQYF

D: NA
size: few
length: 15
V: TRBV5-1
J: TRBJ2-7
DNA: TGCGCCAGCAGCTTGGACCCACAGAGCTCCTACGAGCAGTACTTC
CDR3: CASSLDPQSSYEQYF

D: NA
size: NA
length: 14
V: TRBV20-1
J: TRBJ2-2
DNA: TGCAGCAGCCCCGTGGGGGTTCGAAACGGGGAGCTGTTTTTT
CDR3: CSSPVGVRNGELFF

D: NA
size: few
length: 13
V: TRBV12-3/TRBV12-4
J: TRBJ2-2
DNA: TGTGCCAGCAGTGCAGGCAACACCGGGGAGCTGTTTTTT
CDR3: CASSAGNTGELFF

D: NA
size: few
length: 12
V: TRBV12-3/TRBV12-4
J: TRBJ2-5
DNA: TGTGCCAGCAGTTTAGTTCTACGGACCCAGTACTTC
CDR3: CASSLVLRTQYF

D: NA
size: few
length: 16
V: TRBV12-3/TRBV12-4
J: TRBJ2-6
DNA: TGTGCCAGCAAGTGGCAGGGGATAAGGGGGGCCAACGTCCTGACTTTC
CDR3: CASKWQGIRGANVLTF

D: TRBD2
size: NA
length: 20
V: TRBV4-2
J: TRBJ2-1
DNA: TGTGCCAGCAGCCAAGGAACCAGCGGGGGGGCCGGGTCGAAATACAATGAGCAGTTCTTC
CDR3: CASSQGTSGGAGSKYNEQFF

D: TRBD1
size: NA
length: 14
V: TRBV7-9
J: TRBJ2-7
DNA: TGTGCCAGCAGCGCCAGGGACAGGGAGGACGAGCAGTACTTC
CDR3: CASSARDREDEQYF

D: NA
size: few
length: 14
V: TRBV20-1
J: TRBJ1-1
DNA: TGCAGTGCTAGACAGGGAGTGGGGACCACTGAAGCTTTCTTT
CDR3: CSARQGVGTTEAFF

D: NA
size: NA
length: 12
V: TRBV29-1
J: TRBJ2-3
DNA: TGCAGCGTTGCCCCCAGCACAGATACGCAGTATTTT
CDR3: CSVAPSTDTQYF

D: NA
size: NA
length: 14
V: TRBV7-9
J: TRBJ1-4
DNA: TGTGCCAGCAGCTCCCCCTGGGCGAATGAAATACTGTTTTTT
CDR3: CASSSPWANEILFF

D: NA
size: few
length: 14
V: TRBV29-1
J: TRBJ2-3
DNA: TGCAGCGCCCTCGGGGCGACTAGCACAGATACGCAGTATTTT
CDR3: CSALGATSTDTQYF

D: NA
size: few
length: 14
V: TRBV20-1
J: TRBJ2-1
DNA: TGCAGTACTAGGGGTGAGGCCTCCGTCTATGAGCAGTTCTTC
CDR3: CSTRGEASVYEQFF

D: NA
size: few
length: 14
V: TRBV15
J: TRBJ1-1
DNA: TGTGCCACCAGCAGAGATCAGGGGCCCACTGAAGCTTTCTTT
CDR3: CATSRDQGPTEAFF

D: NA
size: once
length: 16
V: TRBV7-2
J: TRBJ2-3
DNA: TGTGCCAGCAGATCAAGGGCTAACTCCCTAGGGGATACGCAGTATTTT
CDR3: CASRSRANSLGDTQYF

D: TRBD2
size: few
length: 16
V: TRBV5-3
J: TRBJ2-7
DNA: TGTGCCAGCAGCTTAGGAGGAGCGGGGTCCGCCTACGAGCAGTACTTC
CDR3: CASSLGGAGSAYEQYF

D: TRBD2
size: many
length: 17
V: TRBV27
J: TRBJ2-1
DNA: TGTGCCAGCAGTTTATTCTCCGGGACTAGCGGGGGTCAAGAGCAGTTCTTC
CDR3: CASSLFSGTSGGQEQFF

D: TRBD2
size: NA
length: 14
V: TRBV28
J: TRBJ2-3
DNA: TGTGCCAGCAGGGGGACTAGCGGGACAGATACGCAGTATTTT
CDR3: CASRGTSGTDTQYF

D: NA
size: few
length: 13
V: TRBV10-3
J: TRBJ2-7
DNA: TGTGCCATCAGGGACCCAAGCCAATACGAGCAGTACTTC
CDR3: CAIRDPSQYEQYF

D: NA
size: NA
length: 15
V: TRBV24-1
J: TRBJ2-1
DNA: TGTGCCACCAGTGATTTGGGCACCGGACGCAATGAGCAGTTCTTC
CDR3: CATSDLGTGRNEQFF

D: TRBD2
size: NA
length: 15
V: TRBV6-1
J: TRBJ2-1
DNA: TGTGCCAGCAGTGAACTAGCGGGGGGTAGGGATGAGCAGTTCTTC
CDR3: CASSELAGGRDEQFF

D: NA
size: once
length: 14
V: TRBV12-3/TRBV12-4
J: TRBJ2-3
DNA: TGTGCCAGCACCAGAGCGGACCACACAGATACGCAGTATTTT
CDR3: CASTRADHTDTQYF

D: TRBD2
size: few
length: 15
V: TRBV9
J: TRBJ2-1
DNA: TGTGCCAGCAGCGCCGGGGGGAATTTCTACAATGAGCAGTTCTTC
CDR3: CASSAGGNFYNEQFF

D: NA
size: NA
length: 14
V: TRBV3-1
J: TRBJ2-2
DNA: TGTGCCAGCAGACGACTCTGGGGGACCGGGGAGCTGTTTTTT
CDR3: CASRRLWGTGELFF

D: NA
size: NA
length: 14
V: TRBV6-6
J: TRBJ1-6
DNA: TGTGCCAGCAGTCCTAGCTCCTATAATTCACCCCTCCACTTT
CDR3: CASSPSSYNSPLHF

D: NA
size: many
length: 11
V: TRBV29-1
J: TRBJ2-5
DNA: TGCAGCGTTCGGCGGGAAGAGACCCAGTACTTC
CDR3: CSVRREETQYF